A single sample gave rise to the 17 T cell receptor beta chains below, sequenced in a study of cytomegalovirus exposure and HLA in healthy donors. Some clones are missing from TCRdb's copy, which holds only in-frame ones; the method was immunoSEQ multiplex PCR. Here the sample spans over 60,000 clones, approximately 97% being singletons. Sequencing was performed on PBMCs. These receptors originate from a man between 18 and 29 years old in good health and CMV-seronegative.

The chain combines TRBV6-5 with TRBJ1-1; tentatively, D is TRBD1 (6 bases). This CDR3 is built from 15 residues. Germline CDR1 reads MNHEY; CDR2 reads SVGAGI. Trimming cost V 5 bases and J 7 bases, with 20 bases left between them. The CDR3 loop reads CASSVDAGTPNEAFF. For the CDR3, the DNA is TGTGCCAGCAGTGTCGATGCCGGGACACCTAATGAAGCTTTCTTT.

The rearrangement uses TRBV27 and TRBJ1-2; possible D gene TRBD1, 6 bases. Germline lookup yields CDR1 MNHEY and CDR2 SMNVEV (reference sequence). Deletions cut 4 bases from V and 8 bases from J, with 17 bases between. The CDR3 sequence is 14 residues long. The CDR3 DNA follows: TGTGCCAGCAGTTCAAGGGGGGGCTGGGAGGGCTACACCTTC. Translation: CASSSRGGWEGYTF.

This clone was recorded a few times. The chain employs TRBV5-6 and TRBJ2-7, with a weak D call TRBD2 (5 bases). The V gene lost 5 bases and the J gene lost 7 bases, with 13 bases spanning the gap. The CDR3 sequence is 12 residues long. Germline V gene sequence: CDR1 SGHDT, CDR2 YYEEEE. The CDR3 protein is CASSPPRGEQYF. DNA for the CDR3: TGTGCCAGCAGTCCTCCCCGGGGTGAGCAGTACTTC.

CDR3 sequence reads: CASMRGKNTEAFF. The DNA for the CDR3 is TGTGCCAGTATGAGAGGGAAAAACACTGAAGCTTTCTTT. The rearrangement links TRBV19 to TRBJ1-1; D is unclear. The CDR3 spans 13 residues. Trimming left V 7 bases short and J 2 bases short, with 11 bases between. From germline, CDR1 is LNHDA and CDR2 SQIVND (reference sequence).

The chain recombines TRBV9 with TRBJ2-5; D gene uncertain. The V end lost 0 bases, the J end lost 5 bases, and 11 bases lay between the germline ends. Germline loops: CDR1 SGDLS, CDR2 YYNGEE. This CDR3 has 14 amino acids. The CDR3 coding sequence is TGTGCCAGCAGCGTAGGCCCGCAGAGGGAGACCCAGTACTTC. Encoded protein: CASSVGPQRETQYF.

This chain connects TRBV7-9 to TRBJ1-2, with a possible D match to TRBD1 (5 bases). Trimming cost V 1 base and J 8 bases, with 20 bases left between them. The CDR3 spans 16 residues. Germline V gene data show CDR1 as SEHNR and CDR2 as FQNEAQ (reference sequence). In DNA form, the CDR3 reads TGTGCCAGCAGCTTAGTGGGGCAGGCCGTTGCTCAGGGCTACACCTTC. This encodes CASSLVGQAVAQGYTF.

The chain uses TRBV19 and TRBJ1-1; 8 nucleotides align to TRBD1. J lost 5 bases, V lost 3 bases, and 8 bases had no gene match. The CDR3 sequence is 15 residues long. Germline V gene sequence: CDR1 LNHDA, CDR2 SQIVND (reference sequence). The CDR3 region has the DNA TGTGCCAGTAGTATCGGGACAGGAGGTTATACTGAAGCTTTCTTT. This gives the protein CASSIGTGGYTEAFF.

This rearrangement joins TRBV28 to TRBJ1-5; the D is unclear. This CDR3 has 14 amino acids. Trimming left V 6 bases short and J 3 bases short, with 12 bases between. CDR1 is MDHEN and CDR2 is SYDVKM in the germline V gene. CDR3 DNA: TGTGCCAGCAGGGAGAGCGGATTCAATCAGCCCCAGCATTTT. This translates into CASRESGFNQPQHF.

Only one count was recorded for this clone. The chain employs TRBV5-1 and TRBJ1-4; D remains ambiguous. This CDR3 spans 12 amino acids. Germline CDR1 and CDR2: SGHRS and YFSETQ. V lost 6 bases and J lost 8, with 11 bases in between. The CDR3 DNA is TGCGCCAGCAAAGCGGGAGGGGAAAAACTGTTTTTT. The encoded protein is CASKAGGEKLFF.

The V gene is TRBV7-2, the J gene TRBJ1-1; D may be TRBD1 (6 bases). The V and J ends lost 6 bases and 3 bases respectively, with 20 bases between them. CDR1 and CDR2 (germline): SGHTA, FQGNSA. The CDR3 sequence is 16 residues long. This chain's CDR3 is CASRWIGGAFDTEAFF. The CDR3 DNA reads as TGTGCCAGCAGATGGATTGGGGGGGCTTTTGACACTGAAGCTTTCTTT.

The J gene is TRBJ1-6, the V gene TRBV19; tentative D call: TRBD1 (6 bases). V was pared by 5 bases and J by 7 bases, with 12 bases between. Germline V CDR1 and CDR2: LNHDA, SQIVND (reference sequence). This CDR3 has 14 residues. DNA of the CDR3: TGTGCCAGTAGTTCTCAGGGGAAAAATTCACCCCTCCACTTT. Translating it yields CASSSQGKNSPLHF.

V usage is TRBV30 and J usage is TRBJ2-1; 8 bases match TRBD2. With V trimmed by 3 bases and J by 7 bases, 5 bases remained unmatched. The CDR3 sequence is 13 residues long. Germline CDR1 reads GTSNPN; CDR2 reads SVGIG (reference sequence). The CDR3 loop reads CAWSSGGRNEQFF. The CDR3 DNA sequence: TGTGCCTGGAGCTCCGGCGGGAGGAATGAGCAGTTCTTC.

The J gene is TRBJ2-2, the V gene TRBV9, with no clear D. The CDR3 totals 15 residues. CDR1 SGDLS and CDR2 YYNGEE come from the germline V gene. Trimming removed 0 bases at V and 6 bases at J, with 12 bases between. The CDR3 is CASSVAAGTSGELFF. The CDR3 DNA follows: TGTGCCAGCAGCGTAGCTGCAGGAACGTCCGGGGAGCTGTTTTTT.

This chain links TRBV6-1 with TRBJ2-7; 11 nucleotides match TRBD1. CDR1 is MNHNS, CDR2 SASEGT, per germline. There are 14 residues in the CDR3. Trimming at V came to 7 bases and at J to 7 bases, leaving 9 bases not matched to a gene. In DNA form, the CDR3 reads TGTGCCAGCACCCGCCGGGACAGGGGGTTTGAGCAGTACTTC. This gives the protein CASTRRDRGFEQYF.

The chain has TRBV27 and TRBJ1-5; TRBD1 aligns across 8 bases. The V gene's germline CDR1 is MNHEY and CDR2 SMNVEV (reference sequence). This CDR3 has 13 amino acids. J was trimmed by 6 bases and V by 6 bases; bases with no gene match: 4. The CDR3 coding sequence is TGTGCCAGCAGCGATACAGGGGGTCAGCCCCAGCATTTT. Its protein is CASSDTGGQPQHF.

This clone appeared once. V gene TRBV30 combines with J gene TRBJ1-4, with TRBD1 identical over 8 bases. The trim removed 0 bases at V and 6 bases at J, leaving 6 bases unmatched. CDR1 and CDR2 from the germline V gene are GTSNPN and SVGIG (reference sequence). The CDR3 spans 15 residues. The CDR3 is CAWSVGQGAHEKLFF. The CDR3 DNA is TGTGCCTGGAGTGTAGGGCAGGGGGCTCATGAAAAACTGTTTTTT.

The J gene is TRBJ2-7, the V gene TRBV9; weak D call: TRBD2 (6 bases). CDR3 length equals 16 residues. Germline V CDR1 and CDR2: SGDLS, YYNGEE. V dropped 2 bases and J dropped 2 bases, with 17 bases sitting between them. CDR3 amino acids: CASSVGGIAATYEQYF. CDR3 DNA sequence: TGTGCCAGCAGCGTTGGCGGGATAGCGGCAACCTACGAGCAGTACTTC. The full variable domain, its missing parts supplied by reference TRBV9 and TRBJ2-7, is DSGVTQTPKHLITATGQRVTLRCSPRSGDLSVYWYQQSLDQGLQFLIQYYNGEERAKGNILERFSAQQFPDLHSELNLSSLELGDSALYFCASSVGGIAATYEQYFGPGTRLTVT.